Listed here are 18 T cell receptor beta chains from one sample, sequenced in a study of blood T cell repertoires in COVID-19. The protocol was immunoSEQ multiplex PCR, while the TCRdb copy is restricted to in-frame clones and leaves out a portion. This table has around 300,000 clones, less than 90% appearing once. The sample consisted of peripheral blood. These receptors were taken from a woman aged 70-85 years with COVID-19, enrolled during active disease.

The V gene is TRBV7-2, the J gene TRBJ2-7; 7 bases match TRBD1. J gave up 3 bases and V 1 base, and 6 bases lay outside the gene matches. CDR1 and CDR2 (germline): SGHTA, FQGNSA. CDR3 length: 15 amino acids. The CDR3 loop reads CASSLVGGTGYEQYF. CDR3 DNA: TGTGCCAGCAGCTTAGTAGGGGGCACGGGCTACGAGCAGTACTTC. Using reference TRBV7-2 and TRBJ2-7 for the parts outside the CDR3, the full variable domain is GAGVSQSPSNKVTEKGKDVELRCDPISGHTALYWYRQSLGQGLEFLIYFQGNSAPDKSGLPSDRFSAERTGGSVSTLTIQRTQQEDSAVYLCASSLVGGTGYEQYFGPGTRLTVT.

J is TRBJ2-3 and V is TRBV11-2, with 13 bases lining up with TRBD2. Germline V gene data show CDR1 as SGHAT and CDR2 as FQNNGV. V was pared by 5 bases and J by 4 bases, with 6 bases of the junction left unmatched. The CDR3 is 16 residues long. The CDR3 spells CASSPGTSGVADTQYF. The CDR3 coding sequence is TGTGCCAGCAGCCCAGGGACTAGCGGGGTGGCAGATACGCAGTATTTT.

CDR3 sequence (DNA): TGTGCCAGCAGTTACGGGACACCGACTGGAAACACCATATATTTT. This encodes CASSYGTPTGNTIYF. V and J are TRBV6-5 and TRBJ1-3; D may be TRBD1 (6 bases). CDR1 and CDR2 (germline): MNHEY, SVGAGI. This CDR3 contains 15 residues. Trimming took off 2 bases at V and 2 bases at J, with 10 bases between the two ends.

The chain is built from TRBV5-1 and TRBJ1-2, with D hard to call. Trimming shortened V by 0 bases and J by 6 bases, and 15 bases separated the two germline ends. Looked up from germline, CDR1 is SGHRS and CDR2 is YFSETQ. This CDR3 comprises 15 residues. The DNA for the CDR3 is TGCGCCAGCAGCTTGGGGGGAGGCCAGCGGAATGGCTACACCTTC. Protein product: CASSLGGGQRNGYTF.

V gene TRBV27 combines with J gene TRBJ2-7; 9 bases are shared with TRBD1. The length of the CDR3 is 14 residues. Germline trimming cut 3 bases from V and 4 bases from J; bases unmatched to any gene: 4. Looked up from germline, CDR1 is MNHEY and CDR2 is SMNVEV (reference sequence). The CDR3 region has the DNA TGTGCCAGCAGTTTCGGGACAGGGAGTTACGAGCAGTACTTC. Residues: CASSFGTGSYEQYF.

This chain connects TRBV27 to TRBJ2-5; 9 bases map to TRBD2. This CDR3 is built from 14 residues. Germline CDR1 reads MNHEY; CDR2 reads SMNVEV (reference sequence). Germline trimming cut 5 bases from V and 6 bases from J; bases unmatched to any gene: 7. CDR3 protein: CASSPSGGRKTQYF. The CDR3 DNA reads as TGTGCCAGCAGTCCCAGCGGGGGGCGTAAGACCCAGTACTTC.

The J gene is TRBJ2-6, the V gene TRBV2, with D uncertain. The CDR3 has 14 residues. Germline loops: CDR1 SNHLY, CDR2 FYNNEI. The V end lost 7 bases, the J end lost 3 bases, and 10 bases lay between the germline ends. CDR3 amino acids: CASTTQHGANVLTF. CDR3 coding DNA: TGTGCCAGCACAACGCAACATGGGGCCAACGTCCTGACTTTC. The complete variable domain, with remaining parts taken from reference TRBV2 and TRBJ2-6, reads EPEVTQTPSHQVTQMGQEVILRCVPISNHLYFYWYRQILGQKVEFLVSFYNNEISEKSEIFDDQFSVERPDGSNFTLKIRSTKLEDSAMYFCASTTQHGANVLTFGAGSRLTVL.

This chain's CDR3 is CASSVGGYGYTF. For the CDR3, the DNA is TGTGCCAGCAGTGTAGGGGGTTATGGCTACACCTTC. The chain is built from TRBV2 and TRBJ1-2, with D perhaps TRBD1 (6 bases). The CDR3 has 12 residues. The germline gives CDR1 SNHLY, CDR2 FYNNEI. V was trimmed by 4 bases and J by 5 bases, leaving 8 bases between them.

This clone was seen only a few times. The chain uses TRBV28 and TRBJ2-3, with 8 positions matching TRBD1. Trimming cost V 3 bases and J 4 bases; bases outside gene matches: 6. CDR1 MDHEN and CDR2 SYDVKM come from the germline V gene. There are 15 residues in the CDR3. The CDR3: CASSLGRGRADTQYF. In nucleotides, the CDR3 is TGTGCCAGCAGTTTGGGCAGGGGGCGCGCAGATACGCAGTATTTT.

The rearrangement uses TRBV3-1 (or the pseudogene TRBV3-2) and TRBJ1-2; D is uncertain. V shed 3 bases and J shed 8 bases, with 13 bases lying between them. The CDR3 length is 13 residues. Germline CDR1 and CDR2: LGHDT and YNNKEL (reference sequence). The CDR3 DNA reads as TGTGCCAGCAGCCAGAGGACCCCGGGAGGCTACACCTTC. Protein: CASSQRTPGGYTF.

The V gene is TRBV7-9, the J gene TRBJ2-7, with D perhaps matching TRBD1 (6 bases). Germline assignment: CDR1 SEHNR and CDR2 FQNEAQ (reference sequence). V was pared by 5 bases and J by 1 base, with 15 bases between. There are 15 residues in the CDR3. The CDR3 DNA reads TGTGCCAGCAGCCCCCGACAGGTCCCATCCTACGAGCAGTACTTC. Its protein is CASSPRQVPSYEQYF.

Here the CDR3 reads CASSPPSRDEQFF. In DNA, the CDR3 is TGTGCCAGCTCACCACCTTCGAGGGATGAGCAGTTCTTC. The gene calls are TRBV18 and TRBJ2-1, with D perhaps matching TRBD2 (5 bases). CDR1 is KGHSH and CDR2 is LQKENI in the germline V gene. The length of the CDR3 is 13 residues. V lost 0 bases and J 8 bases, leaving 8 bases between the germline ends.

The chain carries TRBV27 and TRBJ2-2; 12 nucleotides align to TRBD2. The length of the CDR3 is 15 residues. Germline assignment: CDR1 MNHEY and CDR2 SMNVEV (reference sequence). Trimming cost V 4 bases and J 6 bases; bases outside gene matches: 3. CDR3 sequence: CASSSSGGASGELFF. CDR3 DNA: TGTGCCAGCAGTTCTAGCGGGGGGGCCTCCGGGGAGCTGTTTTTT.

This clone was seen only a few times. The sample carries other DNA sequences with the same CDR3. The rearrangement joins TRBV7-2 to TRBJ1-1, with 7 bases lining up with TRBD1. The CDR3 has 14 residues. V trimming: 2 bases; J trimming: 5 bases; junction bases outside the gene matches: 5. Germline values: CDR1 SGHTA, CDR2 FQGNSA. The DNA for the CDR3 is TGTGCCAGCAGCTTAAAAGGGGGCGGGACTGAAGCTTTCTTT. It translates to CASSLKGGGTEAFF.

V usage is TRBV28 and J usage is TRBJ1-2; D gene unclear. This CDR3 has 13 amino acids. CDR1 is MDHEN and CDR2 is SYDVKM in the germline V gene. Between the trimmed V and J ends, which lost 3 bases and 0 bases, there was a span of 5 bases. CDR3 in amino acids: CASSLSTNYGYTF. The DNA of the CDR3 is TGTGCCAGCAGTTTGAGTACTAACTATGGCTACACCTTC.

V and J are TRBV5-4 and TRBJ2-2, with a possible D match to TRBD1 (5 bases). Trimming shortened V by 0 bases and J by 1 base, and 10 bases separated the two germline ends. Germline-derived CDR1 and CDR2 are SGHNT and YYREEE (reference sequence). This CDR3 has 16 residues. The CDR3, as DNA: TGTGCCAGCAGCTTGGGGGGCTCTATGAACACCGGGGAGCTGTTTTTT. This translates into CASSLGGSMNTGELFF. The full variable domain, with the rest looked up from reference TRBV5-4 and TRBJ2-2, is ETGVTQSPTHLIKTRGQQVTLRCSSQSGHNTVSWYQQALGQGPQFIFQYYREEENGRGNFPPRFSGLQFPNYSSELNVNALELDDSALYLCASSLGGSMNTGELFFGEGSRLTVL.

This rearrangement joins TRBV7-8 to TRBJ1-5; TRBD1 matches at 7 bases. Losses at the gene ends were 5 bases for V and 2 bases for J; bases not matched to a gene: 6. The CDR3 spans 15 residues. CDR1 is SGHVS and CDR2 is FQNEAQ in the germline V gene. CDR3 bases: TGTGCCAGCAGCCCCCAAACAGGGGGCAATCAGCCCCAGCATTTT. Its protein product is CASSPQTGGNQPQHF.

V and J are TRBV27 and TRBJ1-6; 8 nucleotides align to TRBD1. The CDR3 has 14 residues. V was clipped by 6 bases and J by 6 bases; unmatched bases: 4. CDR1 is MNHEY, CDR2 SMNVEV, per germline (reference sequence). This chain's CDR3 is CASRSTGGNSPLHF. The CDR3 DNA sequence: TGTGCCAGCAGATCCACAGGGGGTAATTCACCCCTCCACTTT.